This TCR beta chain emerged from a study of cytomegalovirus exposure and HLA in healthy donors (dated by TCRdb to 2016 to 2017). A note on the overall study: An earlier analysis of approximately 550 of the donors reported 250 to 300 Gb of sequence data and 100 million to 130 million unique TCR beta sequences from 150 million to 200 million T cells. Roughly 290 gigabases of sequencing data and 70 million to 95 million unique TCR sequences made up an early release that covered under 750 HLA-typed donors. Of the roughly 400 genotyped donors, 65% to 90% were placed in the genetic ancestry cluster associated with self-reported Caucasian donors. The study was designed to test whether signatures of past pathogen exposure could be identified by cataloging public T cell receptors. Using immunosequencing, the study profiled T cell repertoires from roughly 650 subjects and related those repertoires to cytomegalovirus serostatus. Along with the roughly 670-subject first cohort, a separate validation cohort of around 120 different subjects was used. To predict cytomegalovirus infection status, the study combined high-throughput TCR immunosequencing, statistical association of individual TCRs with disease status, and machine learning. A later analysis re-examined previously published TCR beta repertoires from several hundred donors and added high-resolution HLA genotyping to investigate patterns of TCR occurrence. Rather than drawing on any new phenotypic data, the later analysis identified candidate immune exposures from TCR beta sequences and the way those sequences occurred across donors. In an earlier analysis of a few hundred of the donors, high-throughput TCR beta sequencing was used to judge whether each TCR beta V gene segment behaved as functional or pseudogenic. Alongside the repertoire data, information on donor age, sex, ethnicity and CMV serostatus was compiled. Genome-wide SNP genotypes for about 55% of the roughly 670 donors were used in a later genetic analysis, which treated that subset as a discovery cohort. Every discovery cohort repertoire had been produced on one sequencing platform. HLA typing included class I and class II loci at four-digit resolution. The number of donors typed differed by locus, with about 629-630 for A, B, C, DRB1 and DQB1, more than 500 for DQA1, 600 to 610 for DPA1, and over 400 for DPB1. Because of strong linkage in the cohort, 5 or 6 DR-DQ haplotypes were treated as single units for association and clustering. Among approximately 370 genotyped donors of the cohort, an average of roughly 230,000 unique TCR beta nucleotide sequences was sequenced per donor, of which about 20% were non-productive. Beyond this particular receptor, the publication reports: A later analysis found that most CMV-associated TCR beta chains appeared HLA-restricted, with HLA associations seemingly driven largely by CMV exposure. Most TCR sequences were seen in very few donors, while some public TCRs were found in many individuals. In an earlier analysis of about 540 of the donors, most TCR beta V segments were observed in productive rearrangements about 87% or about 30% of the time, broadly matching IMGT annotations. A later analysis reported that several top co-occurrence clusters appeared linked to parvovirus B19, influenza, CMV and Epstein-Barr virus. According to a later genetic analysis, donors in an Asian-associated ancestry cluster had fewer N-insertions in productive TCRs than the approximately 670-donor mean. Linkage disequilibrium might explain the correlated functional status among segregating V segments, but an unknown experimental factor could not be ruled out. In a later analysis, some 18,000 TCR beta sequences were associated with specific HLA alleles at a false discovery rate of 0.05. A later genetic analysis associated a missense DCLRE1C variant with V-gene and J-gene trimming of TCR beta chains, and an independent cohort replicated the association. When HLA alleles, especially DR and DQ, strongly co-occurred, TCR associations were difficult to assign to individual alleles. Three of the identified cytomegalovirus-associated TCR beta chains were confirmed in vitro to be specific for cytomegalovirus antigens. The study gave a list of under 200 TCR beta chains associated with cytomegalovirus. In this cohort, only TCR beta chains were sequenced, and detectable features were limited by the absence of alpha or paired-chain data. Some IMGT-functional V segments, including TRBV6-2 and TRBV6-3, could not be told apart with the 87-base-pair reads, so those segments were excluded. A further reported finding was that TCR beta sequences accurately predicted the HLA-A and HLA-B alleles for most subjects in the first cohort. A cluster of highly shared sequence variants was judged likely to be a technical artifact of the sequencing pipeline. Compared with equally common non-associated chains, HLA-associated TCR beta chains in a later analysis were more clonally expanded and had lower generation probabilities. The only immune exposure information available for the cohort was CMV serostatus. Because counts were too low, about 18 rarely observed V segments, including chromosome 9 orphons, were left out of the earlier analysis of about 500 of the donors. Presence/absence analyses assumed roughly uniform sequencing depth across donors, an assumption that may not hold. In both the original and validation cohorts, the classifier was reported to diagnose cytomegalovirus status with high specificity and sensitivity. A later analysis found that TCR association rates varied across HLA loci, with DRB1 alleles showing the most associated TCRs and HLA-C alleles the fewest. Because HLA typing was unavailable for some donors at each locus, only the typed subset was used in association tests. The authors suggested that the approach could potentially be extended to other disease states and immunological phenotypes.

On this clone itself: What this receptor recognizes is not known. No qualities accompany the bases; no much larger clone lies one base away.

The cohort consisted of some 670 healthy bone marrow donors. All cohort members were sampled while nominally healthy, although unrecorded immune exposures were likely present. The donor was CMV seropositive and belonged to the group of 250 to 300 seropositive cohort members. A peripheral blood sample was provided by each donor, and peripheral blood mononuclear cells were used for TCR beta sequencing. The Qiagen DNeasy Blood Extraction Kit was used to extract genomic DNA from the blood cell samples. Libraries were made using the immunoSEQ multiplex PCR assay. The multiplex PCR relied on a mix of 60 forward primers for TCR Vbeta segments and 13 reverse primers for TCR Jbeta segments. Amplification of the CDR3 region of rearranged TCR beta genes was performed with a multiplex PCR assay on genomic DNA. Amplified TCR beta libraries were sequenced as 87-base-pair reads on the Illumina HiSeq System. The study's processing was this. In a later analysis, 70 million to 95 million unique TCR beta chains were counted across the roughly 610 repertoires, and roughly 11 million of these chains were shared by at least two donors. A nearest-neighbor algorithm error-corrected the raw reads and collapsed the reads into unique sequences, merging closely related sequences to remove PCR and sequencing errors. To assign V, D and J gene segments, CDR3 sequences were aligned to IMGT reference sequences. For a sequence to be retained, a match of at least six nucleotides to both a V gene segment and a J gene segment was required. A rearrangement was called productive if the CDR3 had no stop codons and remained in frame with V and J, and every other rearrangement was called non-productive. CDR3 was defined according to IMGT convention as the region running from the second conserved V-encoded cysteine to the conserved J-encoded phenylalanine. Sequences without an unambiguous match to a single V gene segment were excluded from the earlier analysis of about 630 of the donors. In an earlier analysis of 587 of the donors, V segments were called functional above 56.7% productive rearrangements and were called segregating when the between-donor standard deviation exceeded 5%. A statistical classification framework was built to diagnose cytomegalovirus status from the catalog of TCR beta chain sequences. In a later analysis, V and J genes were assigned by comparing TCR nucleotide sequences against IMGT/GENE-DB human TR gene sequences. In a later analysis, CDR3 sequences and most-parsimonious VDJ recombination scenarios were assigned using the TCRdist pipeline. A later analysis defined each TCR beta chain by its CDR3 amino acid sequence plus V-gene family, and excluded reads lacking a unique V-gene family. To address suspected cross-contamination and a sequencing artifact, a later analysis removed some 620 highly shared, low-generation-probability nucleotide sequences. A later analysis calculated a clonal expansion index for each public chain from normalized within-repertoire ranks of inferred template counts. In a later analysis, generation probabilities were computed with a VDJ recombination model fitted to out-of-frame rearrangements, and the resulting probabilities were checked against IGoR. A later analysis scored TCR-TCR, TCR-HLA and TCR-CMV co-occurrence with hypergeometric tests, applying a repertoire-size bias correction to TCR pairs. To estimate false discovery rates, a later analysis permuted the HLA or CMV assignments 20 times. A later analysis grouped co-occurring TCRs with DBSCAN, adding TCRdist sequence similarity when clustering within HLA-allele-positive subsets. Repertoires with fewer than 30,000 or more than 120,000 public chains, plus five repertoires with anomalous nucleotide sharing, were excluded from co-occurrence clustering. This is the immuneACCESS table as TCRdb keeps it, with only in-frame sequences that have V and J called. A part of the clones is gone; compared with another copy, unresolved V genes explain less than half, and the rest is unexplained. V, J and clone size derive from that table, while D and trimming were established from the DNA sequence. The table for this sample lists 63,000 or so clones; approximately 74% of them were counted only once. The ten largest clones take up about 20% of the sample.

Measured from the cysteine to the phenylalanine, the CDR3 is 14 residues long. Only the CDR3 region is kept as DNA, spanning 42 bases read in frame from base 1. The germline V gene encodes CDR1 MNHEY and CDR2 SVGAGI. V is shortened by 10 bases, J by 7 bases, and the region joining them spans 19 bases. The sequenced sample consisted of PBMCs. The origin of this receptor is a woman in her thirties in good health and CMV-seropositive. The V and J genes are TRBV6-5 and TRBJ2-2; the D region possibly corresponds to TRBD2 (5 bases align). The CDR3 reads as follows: CATQRGLVYGELFF. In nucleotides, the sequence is TGTGCCACCCAACGAGGGCTAGTGTACGGGGAGCTGTTTTTT.